The 25 T cell receptor beta chains in this list originate from one sample, sequenced in a study of blood T cell repertoires in COVID-19. Assay used: immunoSEQ multiplex PCR; TCRdb lists only in-frame clones, some missing. Among 250,000 to 300,000 clones listed, 89% were seen once. Input material: PBMCs or T cells enriched from blood (not recorded which). The receptors originated from a woman between 55 and 75 years old who had recovered from COVID-19.

The chain uses TRBV28 and TRBJ1-6; D is undetermined. The germline V gene encodes CDR1 MDHEN and CDR2 SYDVKM. Trimming removed 5 bases from V and 5 bases from J, with 10 bases in between. This CDR3 comprises 14 residues. The CDR3 sequence: CASSPTVHNSPLHF. The CDR3 nucleotides read TGTGCCAGCAGTCCCACGGTCCATAATTCACCCCTCCACTTT.

In DNA, the CDR3 is TGTGCCAGCTCACCAGGGGGGATTAATGAGCAGTTCTTC. Its protein is CASSPGGINEQFF. V gene TRBV18 combines with J gene TRBJ2-1, with TRBD2 as a possible D gene (6 bases). Germline CDR1 KGHSH, CDR2 LQKENI. The V gene lost 2 bases and the J gene lost 7 bases, with 9 bases spanning the gap. This CDR3 is 13 amino acids long.

This clone was seen once. The V and J genes are TRBV5-1 and TRBJ2-1; possible D gene TRBD1, 6 bases. The CDR3 is 13 residues long. Germline values: CDR1 SGHRS, CDR2 YFSETQ. V was pared by 3 bases and J by 4 bases, with 8 bases between. CDR3 bases: TGCGCCAGCAGCTCCGGACAGTACAATGAGCAGTTCTTC. Translating it yields CASSSGQYNEQFF.

The chain combines TRBV18 with TRBJ2-1; tentative D call: TRBD2 (6 bases). Germline V lookup: CDR1 KGHSH, CDR2 LQKENI. This CDR3 spans 15 amino acids. The V and J ends lost 0 bases and 9 bases respectively, with 15 bases between them. CDR3 protein: CASSPPVGGLGEQFF. The CDR3 DNA reads TGTGCCAGCTCACCACCGGTTGGGGGGTTGGGTGAGCAGTTCTTC.

V is TRBV5-8 and J is TRBJ2-6; D is undetermined. The ends were cut back, 1 base at V and 0 bases at J, with 11 bases in the middle. Germline V gene data show CDR1 as SGHTS and CDR2 as YDEGEE. The CDR3 has 17 residues. The CDR3: CASSLYLSSSGANVLTF. CDR3 DNA sequence: TGTGCCAGCAGCTTGTACCTTTCGAGCTCTGGGGCCAACGTCCTGACTTTC. Full variable domain (remainder filled in from reference TRBV5-8 and TRBJ2-6): EAGVTQSPTHLIKTRGQQATLRCSPISGHTSVYWYQQALGLGLQFLLWYDEGEERNRGNFPPRFSGRQFPNYSSELNVNALELEDSALYLCASSLYLSSSGANVLTFGAGSRLTVL.

This clone was counted a few times. The chain combines TRBV28 with TRBJ1-1; 8 nucleotides match TRBD1. J lost 6 bases, V lost 4 bases, and 10 bases had no gene match. Germline V gene data show CDR1 as MDHEN and CDR2 as SYDVKM. The CDR3 length is 15 residues. This CDR3 is CASSWGNRGFSEAFF. The CDR3 DNA sequence: TGTGCCAGCAGTTGGGGGAACAGGGGGTTTTCTGAAGCTTTCTTT.

This chain links TRBV5-1 with TRBJ2-1, with D maybe TRBD1 (6 bases). V lost 0 bases and J 9 bases, leaving 7 bases between the germline ends. The CDR3 loop spans 12 amino acids. CDR1 SGHRS and CDR2 YFSETQ come from the germline V gene. The CDR3 loop is CASSLEGGEQFF. CDR3 DNA sequence: TGCGCCAGCAGCTTGGAAGGGGGTGAGCAGTTCTTC.

The V and J genes are TRBV27 and TRBJ1-1, with 10 bases identical to TRBD1. The CDR3 extends over 13 amino acids. V was clipped by 5 bases and J by 10 bases; unmatched bases: 7. Per the germline V gene, CDR1 is MNHEY and CDR2 is SMNVEV (reference sequence). Written as DNA, the CDR3 is TGTGCCAGCAGTCCGCGGACAGGGGGGGGAGCTTTCTTT. As protein: CASSPRTGGGAFF.

DNA of the CDR3: TGTGCCAGCAGTGAATTACTGAACACAGATACGCAGTATTTT. Protein: CASSELLNTDTQYF. V usage is TRBV2 and J usage is TRBJ2-3; the D is unclear. This CDR3 spans 14 amino acids. The germline V and J ends were trimmed by 2 bases and 2 bases, with 8 bases remaining between them. Germline V gene data show CDR1 as SNHLY and CDR2 as FYNNEI. Based on the CDR3 plus reference TRBV2 and TRBJ2-3, the full variable domain is EPEVTQTPSHQVTQMGQEVILRCVPISNHLYFYWYRQILGQKVEFLVSFYNNEISEKSEIFDDQFSVERPDGSNFTLKIRSTKLEDSAMYFCASSELLNTDTQYFGPGTRLTVL.

The gene calls are TRBV28 and TRBJ1-3; D ambiguous. Deletions cut 2 bases from V and 3 bases from J, with 11 bases between. The CDR3 spans 15 residues. CDR1 and CDR2 (germline): MDHEN, SYDVKM. The CDR3 loop reads CASSLPRGFGNTIYF. The CDR3, as DNA: TGTGCCAGCAGTTTACCTCGGGGATTTGGAAACACCATATATTTT.

V and J are TRBV19 and TRBJ1-5, with D possibly being TRBD1 (5 bases). Trimming left V 9 bases short and J 0 bases short, with 9 bases between. The CDR3 length is 13 residues. CDR1 is LNHDA and CDR2 is SQIVND in the germline V gene (reference sequence). This chain's CDR3 is CASRDYSNQPQHF. As DNA, the CDR3 is TGTGCCAGCAGGGATTATAGCAATCAGCCCCAGCATTTT.

The rearrangement uses TRBV19 and TRBJ2-1; 11 bases match TRBD2. In germline, CDR1 is LNHDA, CDR2 SQIVND (reference sequence). The CDR3 has 17 amino acids. After removal of 1 base from V and 9 bases from J, the junction contained 11 bases not matched to a gene. The CDR3 region has the DNA TGTGCCAGTAGTATAGGGGGAAATAGCGGGAGGGGAGGTGAGCAGTTCTTC. Translating it yields CASSIGGNSGRGGEQFF.

V gene TRBV21-1 combines with J gene TRBJ2-7; the table's D call, TRBD1, has no DNA check behind it. TRBV21-1 is assigned pseudogene status. The CDR3 is 16 residues long. In nucleotides, the CDR3 is TGTGCCAGCAGCAAACTCGCGGGACAGAGAAGGTACGAGCAGTACTTC. This gives the protein CASSKLAGQRRYEQYF.

The chain is built from TRBV10-3 and TRBJ2-5, with 10 bases that match TRBD2. Germline CDR1 ENHRY, CDR2 SYGVKD. This CDR3 region has 13 residues. V trimming: 9 bases; J trimming: 2 bases; junction bases outside the gene matches: 3. For the CDR3, the DNA is TGTGCCATAGGACTAGCGGAACAAGAGACCCAGTACTTC. It encodes CAIGLAEQETQYF.

The CDR3 nucleotides are TGTGCCAGCAGTCGACGGGACAGGGAGTCCTACGAGCAGTACTTC. Protein: CASSRRDRESYEQYF. V and J are TRBV27 and TRBJ2-7; 9 bases are shared with TRBD1. CDR3 length equals 15 residues. The junction had 6 bases not matched to a gene; V was cut back by 5 bases and J by 1 base. The germline CDR1 and CDR2 sequences are MNHEY and SMNVEV (reference sequence).

This clone was picked up one time. The chain combines TRBV18 with TRBJ1-6; D possibly corresponds to TRBD1 (6 bases). The CDR3 is 16 residues long. The germline CDR1 and CDR2 sequences are KGHSH and LQKENI. Trimming removed 1 base from V and 7 bases from J, with 14 bases in between. CDR3 nucleotide sequence: TGTGCCAGCTCACCACAGCCCACAGGGAACAATTCACCCCTCCACTTT. Translated, it gives CASSPQPTGNNSPLHF.

This chain connects TRBV28 to TRBJ1-1, with D possibly matching TRBD1 (5 bases). Germline CDR1 is MDHEN and CDR2 is SYDVKM. The CDR3 is made up of 13 amino acids. Trimming removed 2 bases from V and 7 bases from J, with 11 bases in between. In DNA form, the CDR3 reads TGTGCCAGCAGTTTACCGACAGCCTTTGAAGCTTTCTTT. Its translation: CASSLPTAFEAFF.

The J gene is TRBJ1-6, the V gene TRBV3-1 (or the pseudogene TRBV3-2), with no clear D. With 1 base removed from V and 8 bases from J, the gap between germline ends came to 9 bases. This CDR3 region has 14 residues. The germline V gene has CDR1 LGHDT and CDR2 YNNKEL (reference sequence). The CDR3 loop is CASSQVGEYSPLHF. DNA of the CDR3: TGTGCCAGCAGCCAAGTCGGGGAATATTCACCCCTCCACTTT.

A single count supports this clone. The chain combines TRBV2 with TRBJ1-5; unclear D gene. CDR1 is SNHLY, CDR2 FYNNEI, per germline. The CDR3 is 14 residues long. The germline V and J ends were trimmed by 8 bases and 3 bases, with 14 bases remaining between them. CDR3 in DNA: TGTGCCAGCTCCCGGGAGGGCGACAATCAGCCCCAGCATTTT. Translated, it gives CASSREGDNQPQHF.

The chain has TRBV7-2 and TRBJ1-2; no clear D gene. Germline CDR1 is SGHTA and CDR2 is FQGNSA. Trimming shortened V by 1 base and J by 8 bases, and 14 bases separated the two germline ends. The CDR3 contains 14 residues. Written as DNA, the CDR3 is TGTGCCAGCAGCTTAGGTGGGCAGGTTAAGGGCTACACCTTC. This sequence encodes CASSLGGQVKGYTF.

In this sample, this clone turned up once. The chain joins TRBV2 to TRBJ2-5; 7 bases fit TRBD1. The J segment lost 5 bases and the V segment lost 7 bases, leaving 7 bases of the junction unmatched. CDR1 SNHLY and CDR2 FYNNEI come from the germline V gene. The CDR3 is 13 amino acids. CDR3 in DNA: TGTGCCAGCAACATCGGGACAGCGGAGACCCAGTACTTC. Protein sequence: CASNIGTAETQYF. The entire variable domain, with the rest obtained from reference TRBV2 and TRBJ2-5, is as follows: EPEVTQTPSHQVTQMGQEVILRCVPISNHLYFYWYRQILGQKVEFLVSFYNNEISEKSEIFDDQFSVERPDGSNFTLKIRSTKLEDSAMYFCASNIGTAETQYFGPGTRLLVL.

The table lists this clone with a count of one. The chain's CDR3 is CASKRDRGYTF. DNA for the CDR3: TGTGCCAGCAAGAGGGATCGGGGCTACACCTTC. V and J are TRBV2 and TRBJ1-2; D unresolved. CDR1 is SNHLY, CDR2 FYNNEI, per germline. The CDR3 consists of 11 residues. V lost 7 bases and J 8 bases, leaving 11 bases between the germline ends.

The V and J genes are TRBV24-1 and TRBJ1-2; the D is unclear. Between the trimmed V and J ends, which lost 5 bases and 5 bases, there was a span of 20 bases. The CDR3 is 16 amino acids. Germline V gene data show CDR1 as KGHDR and CDR2 as SFDVKD. The CDR3 DNA reads as TGTGCCACCAGTGGACTTTCGGGCAACTCGGGGTATGGCTACACCTTC. Encoded protein: CATSGLSGNSGYGYTF.

In DNA, the CDR3 is TGTGCCTGGGACCCAGGGGCGAATTCACCCCTCCACTTT. Translation: CAWDPGANSPLHF. This chain joins TRBV30 and TRBJ1-6; the D gene is possibly TRBD1 (6 bases). This CDR3 is built from 13 residues. Trimming shortened V by 5 bases and J by 7 bases, and 12 bases separated the two germline ends. Germline CDR1 and CDR2: GTSNPN and SVGIG (reference sequence).

The DNA of the CDR3 is TGTGCCATCAGTGTGCAGGGAGGGAACTATTCACCCCTCCACTTT. It is translated as CAISVQGGNYSPLHF. The V gene is TRBV10-3, the J gene TRBJ1-6; tentatively, D is TRBD1 (5 bases). Germline CDR1 is ENHRY and CDR2 is SYGVKD. V lost 4 bases and J lost 8, with 15 bases in between. This CDR3 comprises 15 residues.